What follows are 14 T cell receptor beta chains derived from one specimen sequenced in a study of blood T cell repertoires in COVID-19. Measured with immunoSEQ multiplex PCR; TCRdb has only the in-frame clones, and not every one. Altogether about 200,000 clones are present, around 87% being singletons, with the ten largest covering 3%. Sequencing input: peripheral blood. These receptors all stem from a man aged 60 to 75 with acute or convalescent COVID-19.

The gene calls are TRBV5-4 and TRBJ1-2; unclear D gene. The ends were cut back, 2 bases at V and 6 bases at J, with 11 bases in the middle. The CDR3 covers 13 residues. Germline CDR1 reads SGHNT; CDR2 reads YYREEE (reference sequence). For the CDR3, the DNA is TGTGCCAGCAGCTTCGACCGGCGGGATGGCTACACCTTC. Residues: CASSFDRRDGYTF.

This chain joins TRBV7-9 and TRBJ2-3, with 11 nucleotides matching TRBD1. The CDR3 totals 14 residues. J lost 6 bases, V lost 4 bases, and 3 bases had no gene match. Looked up from germline, CDR1 is SEHNR and CDR2 is FQNEAQ (reference sequence). CDR3 DNA: TGTGCCAGCAGCTGGGGGACAGGGGGTGATACGCAGTATTTT. Its translation is CASSWGTGGDTQYF. Complete variable domain (other parts from reference TRBV7-9 and TRBJ2-3): DTGVSQNPRHKITKRGQNVTFRCDPISEHNRLYWYRQTLGQGPEFLTYFQNEAQLEKSRLLSDRFSAERPKGSFSTLEIQRTEQGDSAMYLCASSWGTGGDTQYFGPGTRLTVL.

This sequence joins TRBV11-2 and TRBJ2-3, with D maybe TRBD2 (7 bases). V shed 0 bases and J shed 3 bases, with 10 bases lying between them. The CDR3 length is 15 residues. CDR1 SGHAT and CDR2 FQNNGV come from the germline V gene. CDR3 amino acids: CASSLEGGPTDTQYF. The CDR3 nucleotides are TGTGCCAGCAGCTTAGAGGGGGGGCCGACAGATACGCAGTATTTT.

This sequence joins TRBV20-1 and TRBJ2-3, with D unclear. The CDR3 extends over 10 amino acids. V was shortened by 3 bases and J by 6 bases, with 4 bases between the two germline ends. Germline CDR1 DFQATT, CDR2 SNEGSKA (reference sequence). As DNA, the CDR3 is TGCAGTGCTAGTCGTGATACGCAGTATTTT. This encodes CSASRDTQYF.

The chain joins TRBV13 to TRBJ1-2; D is perhaps TRBD1 (6 bases). This CDR3 comprises 14 residues. Germline V CDR1 and CDR2: PRHDT, FYEKMQ (reference sequence). The V gene lost 5 bases and the J gene lost 1 base, with 11 bases spanning the gap. The CDR3, as DNA: TGTGCCAGCAGCCGCGAGGGGGATAACTATGGCTACACCTTC. Its translation is CASSREGDNYGYTF.

The genes are TRBV5-4 and TRBJ2-5, with TRBD2 as a possible D gene (5 bases). V lost 4 bases to trimming and J lost 5 bases, with 12 bases between them. The CDR3 contains 13 residues. The germline V gene encodes CDR1 SGHNT and CDR2 YYREEE (reference sequence). CDR3 nucleotide sequence: TGTGCCAGCAGCCCCGGAGGTGTCGAGACCCAGTACTTC. Its translation is CASSPGGVETQYF. Looking up the rest from reference TRBV5-4 and TRBJ2-5 gives the full variable domain: ETGVTQSPTHLIKTRGQQVTLRCSSQSGHNTVSWYQQALGQGPQFIFQYYREEENGRGNFPPRFSGLQFPNYSSELNVNALELDDSALYLCASSPGGVETQYFGPGTRLLVL.

This chain links TRBV3-1 (or the pseudogene TRBV3-2) with TRBJ1-3; D is unclear. Germline CDR1 reads LGHDT; CDR2 reads YNNKEL (reference sequence). The length of the CDR3 is 14 residues. Trimming left V 4 bases short and J 0 bases short, with 7 bases between. The CDR3 DNA follows: TGTGCCAGCAGCCTGAGCGGCTCTGGAAACACCATATATTTT. Its protein is CASSLSGSGNTIYF.

In DNA form, the CDR3 reads TGTGCCAGCAGCTTAGCGCAGGGGGGGAACACCGGGGAGCTGTTTTTT. Translated: CASSLAQGGNTGELFF. The chain couples TRBV11-2 to TRBJ2-2, with D possibly being TRBD1 (7 bases). V was shortened by 1 base and J by 1 base, with 10 bases between the two germline ends. Per the germline V gene, CDR1 is SGHAT and CDR2 is FQNNGV. This CDR3 has 16 amino acids. Combining the CDR3 with reference TRBV11-2 and TRBJ2-2 gives the whole variable domain EAGVAQSPRYKIIEKRQSVAFWCNPISGHATLYWYQQILGQGPKLLIQFQNNGVVDDSQLPKDRFSAERLKGVDSTLKIQPAKLEDSAVYLCASSLAQGGNTGELFFGEGSRLTVL.

The rearrangement uses TRBV19 and TRBJ2-1; D is uncertain. V was shortened by 4 bases and J by 2 bases, with 12 bases between the two germline ends. The CDR3 consists of 15 residues. CDR1 and CDR2 from the germline V gene are LNHDA and SQIVND (reference sequence). In DNA form, the CDR3 reads TGTGCCAGTAGTAGCGGTGGGTCGGCCTACAATGAGCAGTTCTTC. Amino acid sequence: CASSSGGSAYNEQFF.

The chain couples TRBV5-6 to TRBJ2-3; 8 bases match TRBD1. This CDR3 is built from 16 residues. The V segment lost 0 bases and the J segment 5 bases; nucleotides outside the gene matches: 8. Germline V gene data show CDR1 as SGHDT and CDR2 as YYEEEE. CDR3 sequence reads: CASSLGRTGRGDTQYF. The DNA for the CDR3 is TGTGCCAGCAGCTTGGGGAGGACAGGGAGAGGAGATACGCAGTATTTT.

This chain uses TRBV28 with TRBJ2-2; D not resolved. Trimming cost V 6 bases and J 1 base, with 3 bases left between them. CDR3 length equals 12 residues. The germline gives CDR1 MDHEN, CDR2 SYDVKM. CDR3 region: CASSKNTGELFF. The CDR3 nucleotides read TGTGCCAGCAGCAAGAACACCGGGGAGCTGTTTTTT.

The rearrangement joins TRBV7-2 to TRBJ2-3; 9 bases match TRBD2. Per the germline V gene, CDR1 is SGHTA and CDR2 is FQGNSA. Trimming took 5 bases from V and 6 from J; bases not matched to a gene: 9. This CDR3 spans 15 amino acids. As DNA, the CDR3 is TGTGCCAGCAGCCCTATCCGCGGGGGGGGCGATACGCAGTATTTT. Translation gives CASSPIRGGGDTQYF.

The gene calls are TRBV27 and TRBJ1-4; 9 bases map to TRBD1. The V gene end was trimmed by 6 bases and the J gene end by 7 bases; junction bases not matched to a gene: 18. The germline gives CDR1 MNHEY, CDR2 SMNVEV (reference sequence). The CDR3 has 18 residues. CDR3 bases: TGTGCCAGCAGACGGACAGGGGTAATGTTAAGGGCGGGTGAAAAACTGTTTTTT. Its protein product is CASRRTGVMLRAGEKLFF.

The CDR3 here is CASSQGQVMNTEAFF. The CDR3 DNA is TGCGCCAGCAGCCAAGGGCAGGTAATGAACACTGAAGCTTTCTTT. The chain recombines TRBV4-1 with TRBJ1-1; unclear D gene. V gave up 1 base and J gave up 0 bases, with 9 bases separating them. The CDR3 spans 15 residues. Germline V gene data show CDR1 as MGHRA and CDR2 as YSYEKL.